This T cell receptor beta chain came from a study of radiotherapy plus CTLA-4 blockade in lung cancer. This CDR3 is built from 12 residues. With 0 bases removed from V and 6 bases from J, the gap between germline ends came to 7 bases. Germline assignment: CDR1 GTSNPN and CDR2 SVGIG (reference sequence). Overall study findings and caveats: Interferon-beta and early blood T cell clone dynamics reportedly predicted response best.

About this clone itself: Its antigen is not identified.

Focal radiation was given together with CTLA-4 blockade (ipilimumab) to patients with chemo-refractory metastatic non-small-cell lung cancer. Measured with immunoSEQ multiplex PCR; TCRdb has only the in-frame clones, and not every one. Altogether roughly 98,000 clones are present, approximately 83% being singletons, with the ten largest covering less than 15%. Source: peripheral blood, taken from a patient treated with radiotherapy plus ipilimumab. The TCR originated in a human donor with non-small cell lung cancer that progressed on radiotherapy plus ipilimumab. The chain carries TRBV30 and TRBJ2-3; the D is unclear. The chain's CDR3 is CAWSVGLDTQYF. The CDR3 coding sequence is TGTGCCTGGAGTGTAGGCCTGGATACGCAGTATTTT.